A selection of T cell receptor beta chains follows, all from one sample in a study of cytomegalovirus exposure and HLA in healthy donors. This table comes from immunoSEQ multiplex PCR, and its TCRdb copy is limited to in-frame clones, with some not included. The table lists roughly 73,000 clones, around 75% of them singletons, with roughly 12% in the top ten. Sample: PBMCs. These receptor sequences come from a man between 65 and 79 years old in good health and CMV-seronegative. Both conserved end residues are part of each CDR3. Fields, in order: V gene, CDR3 length, D gene, J gene, clone size, CDR3 DNA, CDR3 protein. D genes are given only for firm matches. Expanded clones are given a class, and other clones once, few, many or no size at all.

v_call: TRBV27
cdr3_length: 15
d_call: TRBD1
j_call: TRBJ1-5
clone_size: -
cdr3_nt: TGTGCCAGCAGTAACGGACAGGGCCCCAATCAGCCCCAGCATTTT
cdr3_aa: CASSNGQGPNQPQHF

v_call: TRBV7-2
cdr3_length: 15
d_call: TRBD2
j_call: TRBJ2-3
clone_size: -
cdr3_nt: TGTGCCAGCAGCTTCGGACTAGCGGGAGCCGATACGCAGTATTTT
cdr3_aa: CASSFGLAGADTQYF

v_call: TRBV5-4
cdr3_length: 12
d_call: -
j_call: TRBJ2-7
clone_size: -
cdr3_nt: TGTGCCAGCGGCAGGGCCAACTACGAGCAGTACTTC
cdr3_aa: CASGRANYEQYF

v_call: TRBV4-3
cdr3_length: 15
d_call: -
j_call: TRBJ2-1
clone_size: once
cdr3_nt: TGCGCCAGCAGCCAAGATTGGACAGCCTACAATGAGCAGTTCTTC
cdr3_aa: CASSQDWTAYNEQFF

v_call: TRBV6-4
cdr3_length: 13
d_call: TRBD2
j_call: TRBJ2-1
clone_size: -
cdr3_nt: TGTGCCAGCATCTCCGGGAGGGCCGATGAGCAGTTCTTC
cdr3_aa: CASISGRADEQFF

v_call: TRBV21-1
cdr3_length: 14
d_call: -
j_call: TRBJ1-2
clone_size: -
cdr3_nt: TGTGCCAGCAGCAAAGGGGCACAGAACTATGGCTACACCTTC
cdr3_aa: CASSKGAQNYGYTF

v_call: TRBV2
cdr3_length: 14
d_call: -
j_call: TRBJ2-5
clone_size: few
cdr3_nt: TGTGCCAGCAGTGTTACCGGCCTCAGGGAGACCCAGTACTTC
cdr3_aa: CASSVTGLRETQYF

v_call: TRBV7-9
cdr3_length: 15
d_call: TRBD2
j_call: TRBJ2-5
clone_size: -
cdr3_nt: TGTGCCAGCAGCTCGGGGACTAGCGGGACGGAGACCCAGTACTTC
cdr3_aa: CASSSGTSGTETQYF

v_call: TRBV7-2
cdr3_length: 15
d_call: -
j_call: TRBJ1-5
clone_size: -
cdr3_nt: TGTGCCAGCAGCATCGTGGGGGGGGCGAGTCAGCCCCAGCATTTT
cdr3_aa: CASSIVGGASQPQHF

v_call: TRBV5-8
cdr3_length: 16
d_call: TRBD2
j_call: TRBJ2-3
clone_size: -
cdr3_nt: TGTGCCAGCAGCTTGAGGACTAGCCCGGTCACAGATACGCAGTATTTT
cdr3_aa: CASSLRTSPVTDTQYF

v_call: TRBV6-6
cdr3_length: 15
d_call: TRBD1
j_call: TRBJ2-5
clone_size: few
cdr3_nt: TGTGCCAGCAGGCCGGGACAGGGGTCAGTGGAGACCCAGTACTTC
cdr3_aa: CASRPGQGSVETQYF

v_call: TRBV13
cdr3_length: 15
d_call: TRBD2
j_call: TRBJ2-3
clone_size: -
cdr3_nt: TGTGCCAGCAGCTTCCGGACTAGCGGCACAGATACGCAGTATTTT
cdr3_aa: CASSFRTSGTDTQYF

v_call: TRBV6-1
cdr3_length: 13
d_call: TRBD1
j_call: TRBJ1-2
clone_size: -
cdr3_nt: TGTGCCAGCAGTGACGGGACAGTCTATGGCTACACCTTC
cdr3_aa: CASSDGTVYGYTF

v_call: TRBV5-1
cdr3_length: 14
d_call: TRBD1
j_call: TRBJ2-1
clone_size: -
cdr3_nt: TGCGCCAGCAGCTCGGGACAGTCCTACAATGAGCAGTTCTTC
cdr3_aa: CASSSGQSYNEQFF

v_call: TRBV18
cdr3_length: 14
d_call: TRBD1
j_call: TRBJ1-4
clone_size: -
cdr3_nt: TGTGCCAGCTTGAAGACAGGGACTAATGAAAAACTGTTTTTT
cdr3_aa: CASLKTGTNEKLFF